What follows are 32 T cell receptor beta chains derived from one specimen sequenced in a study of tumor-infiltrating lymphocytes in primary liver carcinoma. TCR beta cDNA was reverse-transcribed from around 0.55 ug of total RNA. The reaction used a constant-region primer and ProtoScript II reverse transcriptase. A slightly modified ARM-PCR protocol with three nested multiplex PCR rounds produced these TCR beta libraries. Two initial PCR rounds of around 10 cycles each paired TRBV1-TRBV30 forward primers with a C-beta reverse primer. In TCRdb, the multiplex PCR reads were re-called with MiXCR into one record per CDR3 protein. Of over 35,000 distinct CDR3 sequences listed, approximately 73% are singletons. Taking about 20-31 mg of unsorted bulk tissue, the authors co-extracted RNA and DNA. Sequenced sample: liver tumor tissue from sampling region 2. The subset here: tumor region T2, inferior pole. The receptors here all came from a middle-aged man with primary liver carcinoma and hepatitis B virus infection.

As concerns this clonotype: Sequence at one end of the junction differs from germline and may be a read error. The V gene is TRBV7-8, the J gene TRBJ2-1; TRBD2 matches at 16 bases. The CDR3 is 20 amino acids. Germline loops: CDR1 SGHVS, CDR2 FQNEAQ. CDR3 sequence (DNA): TGTGCCAGCAGCTCCCGAGGGTCGGGACTAGCGGGGGGGGCTTACAGTGAGCAATTCTTC. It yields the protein CASSSRGSGLAGGAYSEQFF.

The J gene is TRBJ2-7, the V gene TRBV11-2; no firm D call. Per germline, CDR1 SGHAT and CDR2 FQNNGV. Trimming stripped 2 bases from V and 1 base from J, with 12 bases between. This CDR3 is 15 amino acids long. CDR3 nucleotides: TGTGCCAGCAGCTTATCGGCGAGGTTTTCCTACGAGCAGTACGTC. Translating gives CASSLSARFSYEQYV.

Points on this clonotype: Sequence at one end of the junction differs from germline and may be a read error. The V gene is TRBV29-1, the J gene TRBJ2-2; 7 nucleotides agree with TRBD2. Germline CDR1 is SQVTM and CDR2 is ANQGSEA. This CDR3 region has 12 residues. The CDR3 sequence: CGVPEGSGELLF. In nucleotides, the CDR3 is TGCGGCGTACCTGAGGGGAGCGGGGAGCTGTTATTT.

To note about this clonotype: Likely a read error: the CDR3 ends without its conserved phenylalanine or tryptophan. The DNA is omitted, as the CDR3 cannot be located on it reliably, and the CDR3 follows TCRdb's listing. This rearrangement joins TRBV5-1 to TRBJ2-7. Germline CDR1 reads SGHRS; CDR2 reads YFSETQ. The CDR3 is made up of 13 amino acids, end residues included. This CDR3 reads CASGPMGPHEQHL.

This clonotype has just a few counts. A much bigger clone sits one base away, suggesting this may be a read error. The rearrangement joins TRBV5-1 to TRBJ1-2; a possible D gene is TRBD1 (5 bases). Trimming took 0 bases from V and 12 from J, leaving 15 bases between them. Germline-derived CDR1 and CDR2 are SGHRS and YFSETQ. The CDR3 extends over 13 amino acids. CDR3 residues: CASSLGGREGHTF. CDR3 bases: TGCGCCAGCAGCTTGGGGGGACGGGAAGGCCACACCTTC.

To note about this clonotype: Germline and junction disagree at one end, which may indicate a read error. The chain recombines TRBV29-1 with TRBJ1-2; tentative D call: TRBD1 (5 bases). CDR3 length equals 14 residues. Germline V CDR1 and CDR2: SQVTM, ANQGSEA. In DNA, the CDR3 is TGCAGCGCTGGGGGGGTGGACTCATACTATGGCTATACCTTC. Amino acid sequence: CSAGGVDSYYGYTF.

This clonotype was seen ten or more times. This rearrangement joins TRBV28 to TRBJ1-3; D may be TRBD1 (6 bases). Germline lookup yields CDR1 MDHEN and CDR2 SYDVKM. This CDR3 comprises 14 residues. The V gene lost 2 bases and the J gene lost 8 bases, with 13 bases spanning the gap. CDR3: CASSLQGISDTIYF. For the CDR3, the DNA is TGTGCCAGCAGTTTACAGGGGATATCGGACACCATATATTTT. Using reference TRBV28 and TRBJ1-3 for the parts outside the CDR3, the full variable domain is DVKVTQSSRYLVKRTGEKVFLECVQDMDHENMFWYRQDPGLGLRLIYFSYDVKMKEKGDIPEGYSVSREKKERFSLILESASTNQTSMYLCASSLQGISDTIYFGEGSWLTVV.

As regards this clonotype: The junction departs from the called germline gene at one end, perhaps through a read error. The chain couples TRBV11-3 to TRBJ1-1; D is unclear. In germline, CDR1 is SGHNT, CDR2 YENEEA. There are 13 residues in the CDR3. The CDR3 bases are TGTGCCAGAAGCTTAGCAGTTAACACTGGAGCGTTCTTT. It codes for CARSLAVNTGAFF. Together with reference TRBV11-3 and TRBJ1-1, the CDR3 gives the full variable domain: EAGVVQSPRYKIIEKKQPVAFWCNPISGHNTLYWYLQNLGQGPELLIRYENEEAVDDSQLPKDRFSAERLKGVDSTLKIQPAELGDSAVYLCARSLAVNTGAFFGQGTRLTVV.

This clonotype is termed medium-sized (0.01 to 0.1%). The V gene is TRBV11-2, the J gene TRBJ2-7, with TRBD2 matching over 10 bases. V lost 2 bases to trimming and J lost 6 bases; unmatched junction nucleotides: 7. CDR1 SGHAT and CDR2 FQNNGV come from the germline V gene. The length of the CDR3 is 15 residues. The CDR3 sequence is CASSLTLAGASEQYF. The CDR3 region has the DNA TGTGCCAGCAGCTTAACCCTAGCGGGGGCTAGCGAGCAGTACTTC.

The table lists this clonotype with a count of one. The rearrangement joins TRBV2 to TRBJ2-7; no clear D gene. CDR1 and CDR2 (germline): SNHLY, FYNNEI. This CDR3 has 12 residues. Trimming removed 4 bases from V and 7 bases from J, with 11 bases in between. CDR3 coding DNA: TGTGCCAGCAGTGTCCAGGACCGTGAGCAGTACTTC. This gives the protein CASSVQDREQYF.

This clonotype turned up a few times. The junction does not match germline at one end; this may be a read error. The CDR3 DNA reads as TGCGCCAGCAGCTTAGCGGGGGAGAACATTCAGAACTTC. Amino acids: CASSLAGENIQNF. V gene TRBV7-8 combines with J gene TRBJ2-4; 9 nucleotides match TRBD2. The CDR3 length is 13 residues. Germline CDR1 is SGHVS and CDR2 is FQNEAQ.

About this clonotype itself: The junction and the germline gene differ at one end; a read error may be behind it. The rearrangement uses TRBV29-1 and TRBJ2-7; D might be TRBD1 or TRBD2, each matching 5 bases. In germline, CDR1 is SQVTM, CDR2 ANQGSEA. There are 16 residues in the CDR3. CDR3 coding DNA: TGCAGTGCCACGACATCTGGGACCGGCATTCCCTACGAACAGTACTTC. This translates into CSATTSGTGIPYEQYF.

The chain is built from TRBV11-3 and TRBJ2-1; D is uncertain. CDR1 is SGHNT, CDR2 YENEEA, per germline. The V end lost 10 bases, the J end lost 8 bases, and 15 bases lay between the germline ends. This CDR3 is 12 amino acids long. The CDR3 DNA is TGTGCCACCAACTTAAATGCCTATGAGCAGTTCTTC. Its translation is CATNLNAYEQFF.

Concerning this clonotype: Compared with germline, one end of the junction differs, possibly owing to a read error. The CDR3 DNA is TGCAGCGTCCTCGGTCCGGGACCCATCGGGGTGCTGCTTTTT. Translating it yields CSVLGPGPIGVLLF. The chain recombines TRBV29-1 with TRBJ2-2; perhaps D is TRBD1 or TRBD2 (5 bases each). The germline CDR1 and CDR2 sequences are SQVTM and ANQGSEA. The CDR3 has 14 amino acids.

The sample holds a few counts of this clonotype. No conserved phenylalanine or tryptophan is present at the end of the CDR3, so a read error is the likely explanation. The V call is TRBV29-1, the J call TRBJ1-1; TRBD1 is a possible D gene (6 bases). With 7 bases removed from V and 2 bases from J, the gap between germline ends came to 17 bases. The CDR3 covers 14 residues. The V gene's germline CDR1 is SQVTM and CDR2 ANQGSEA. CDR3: CSALRTDSNTEAFS. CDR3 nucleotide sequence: TGCAGCGCTCTTCGGACAGACAGCAACACTGAAGCTTTCTCT.

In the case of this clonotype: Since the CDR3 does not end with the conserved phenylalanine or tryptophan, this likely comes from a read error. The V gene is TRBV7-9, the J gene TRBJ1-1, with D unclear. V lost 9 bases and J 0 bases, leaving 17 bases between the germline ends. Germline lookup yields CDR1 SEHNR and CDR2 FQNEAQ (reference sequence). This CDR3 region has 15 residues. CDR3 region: CARSALEGLNTEAFL. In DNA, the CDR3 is TGTGCCAGGAGCGCACTGGAGGGATTGAACACTGAAGCTTTCCTT.

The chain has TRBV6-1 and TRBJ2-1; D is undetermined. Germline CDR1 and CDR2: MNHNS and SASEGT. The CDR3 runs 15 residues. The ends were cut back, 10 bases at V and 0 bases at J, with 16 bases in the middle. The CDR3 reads CANTMAVSSYNEQFF. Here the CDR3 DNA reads TGTGCCAACACTATGGCGGTTAGCTCCTACAATGAGCAGTTCTTC.

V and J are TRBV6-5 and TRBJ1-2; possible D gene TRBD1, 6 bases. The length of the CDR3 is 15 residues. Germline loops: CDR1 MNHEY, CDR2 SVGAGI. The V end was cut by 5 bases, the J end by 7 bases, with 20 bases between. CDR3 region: CASSEVGGQVGGYTF. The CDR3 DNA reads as TGTGCCAGCAGTGAAGTTGGGGGACAAGTTGGTGGCTACACCTTC.

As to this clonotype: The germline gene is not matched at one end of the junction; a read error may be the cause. CDR3 DNA: TGCAGCGTCGGAGTAGCGGGAGGGTTCTACAATGTGCAGTTCTTC. Translating gives CSVGVAGGFYNVQFF. V usage is TRBV29-1 and J usage is TRBJ2-1, with 11 bases aligning to TRBD2. CDR3 length: 15 amino acids. The V gene's germline CDR1 is SQVTM and CDR2 ANQGSEA.

Written as DNA, the CDR3 is TGCGCCAGCAGCTTGACACTAGGGGGGTGCCACAATGAGCAGTTCTTC. Its translation: CASSLTLGGCHNEQFF. This chain connects TRBV5-1 to TRBJ2-1, with D perhaps being TRBD1 or TRBD2 (6 bases each). Trimming removed 1 base at V and 5 bases at J, with 16 bases between. The length of the CDR3 is 16 residues. Germline V lookup: CDR1 SGHRS, CDR2 YFSETQ. The full variable domain, in which reference TRBV5-1 and TRBJ2-1 provide the parts outside the CDR3, is KAGVTQTPRYLIKTRGQQVTLSCSPISGHRSVSWYQQTPGQGLQFLFEYFSETQRNKGNFPGRFSGRQFSNSRSEMNVSTLELGDSALYLCASSLTLGGCHNEQFFGPGTRLTVL.

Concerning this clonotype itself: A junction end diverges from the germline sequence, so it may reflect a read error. CDR3 amino acids: CVSRGKPSYEQYF. The DNA for the CDR3 is TGTGTCAGCAGGGGGAAGCCATCCTACGAGCAATACTTC. The chain combines TRBV11-1 with TRBJ2-7, with 7 bases fitting TRBD1. Germline V gene sequence: CDR1 SGHAT, CDR2 FQDESV (reference sequence). This CDR3 is 13 amino acids long. The full variable domain, completed using reference TRBV11-1 and TRBJ2-7, is EAEVAQSPRYKITEKSQAVAFWCDPISGHATLYWYRQILGQGPELLVQFQDESVVDDSQLPKDRFSAERLKGVDSTLKIQPAELGDSAMYLCVSRGKPSYEQYFGPGTRLTVT.

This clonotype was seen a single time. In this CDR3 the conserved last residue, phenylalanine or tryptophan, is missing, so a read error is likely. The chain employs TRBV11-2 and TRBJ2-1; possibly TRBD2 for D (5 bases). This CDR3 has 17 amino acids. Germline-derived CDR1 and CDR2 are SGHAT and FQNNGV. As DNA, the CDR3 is TGTGCCAGCAGCTTAGGTAATAGGGCGGGCTCCTACAGTGAGCAGTTCTCC. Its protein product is CASSLGNRAGSYSEQFS.

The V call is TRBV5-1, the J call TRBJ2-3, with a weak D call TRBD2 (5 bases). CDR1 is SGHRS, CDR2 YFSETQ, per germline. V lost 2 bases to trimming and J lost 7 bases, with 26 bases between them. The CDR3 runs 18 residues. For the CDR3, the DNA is TGCGCCAGCAGCTTTGGACTCCGACTGGATACCCTAACATATACGCAGTATTTT. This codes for CASSFGLRLDTLTYTQYF.

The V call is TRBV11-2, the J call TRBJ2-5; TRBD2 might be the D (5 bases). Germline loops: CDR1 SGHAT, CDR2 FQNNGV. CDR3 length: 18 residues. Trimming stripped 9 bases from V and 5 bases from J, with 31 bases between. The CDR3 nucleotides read TGTGCCAGTAGCCCTAGCTCAATCCAGGCTATTGGGCGGGAGACCCAGTACTTC. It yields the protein CASSPSSIQAIGRETQYF.

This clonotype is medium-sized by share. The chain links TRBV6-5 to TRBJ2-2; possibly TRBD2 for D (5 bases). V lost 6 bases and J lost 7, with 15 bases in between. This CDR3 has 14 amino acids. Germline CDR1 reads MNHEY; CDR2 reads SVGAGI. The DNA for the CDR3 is TGTGCCAGCAGCCCCGGCGGCGGAGGCGGGGAGCTGTTTTTT. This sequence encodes CASSPGGGGGELFF.

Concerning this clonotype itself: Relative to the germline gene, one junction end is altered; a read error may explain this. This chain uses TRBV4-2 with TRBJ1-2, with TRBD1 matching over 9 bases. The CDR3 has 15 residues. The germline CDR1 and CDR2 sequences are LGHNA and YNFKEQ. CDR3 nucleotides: TGTGTCAGCAGCCCCGCCACAGGGGGCAACTATGGCTACACCTTC. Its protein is CVSSPATGGNYGYTF.

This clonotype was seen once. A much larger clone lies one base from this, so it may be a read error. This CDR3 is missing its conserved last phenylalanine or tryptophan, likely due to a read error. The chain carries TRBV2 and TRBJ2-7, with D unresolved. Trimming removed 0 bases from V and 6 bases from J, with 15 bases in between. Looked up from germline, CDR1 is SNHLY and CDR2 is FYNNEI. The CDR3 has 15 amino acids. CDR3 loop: CASSEAGGPFGEQYL. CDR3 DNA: TGTGCCAGCAGTGAAGCGGGCGGACCATTTGGCGAGCAGTACCTC.

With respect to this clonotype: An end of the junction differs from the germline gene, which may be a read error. The CDR3 sequence is CASSPKGYGYEEYF. The CDR3 DNA reads as TGTGCCAGCAGTCCAAAGGGTTACGGCTACGAGGAGTACTTC. The V call is TRBV12-3 or TRBV12-4, the J call TRBJ2-7; the D is unclear. The CDR3 covers 14 residues.

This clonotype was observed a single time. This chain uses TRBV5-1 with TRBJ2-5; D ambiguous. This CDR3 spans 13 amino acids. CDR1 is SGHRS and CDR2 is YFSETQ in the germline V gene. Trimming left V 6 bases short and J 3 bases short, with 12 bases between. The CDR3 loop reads CASTTDMEETQYF. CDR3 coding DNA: TGCGCCAGCACCACGGATATGGAAGAGACCCAGTACTTC.

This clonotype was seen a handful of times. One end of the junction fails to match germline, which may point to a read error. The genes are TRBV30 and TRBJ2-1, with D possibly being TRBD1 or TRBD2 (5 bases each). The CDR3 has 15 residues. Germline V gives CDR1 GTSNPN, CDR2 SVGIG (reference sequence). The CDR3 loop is CAWSEGSSRVNEQFF. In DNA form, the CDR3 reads TGTGCATGGAGTGAAGGGTCTAGCAGGGTAAATGAGCAGTTCTTC.

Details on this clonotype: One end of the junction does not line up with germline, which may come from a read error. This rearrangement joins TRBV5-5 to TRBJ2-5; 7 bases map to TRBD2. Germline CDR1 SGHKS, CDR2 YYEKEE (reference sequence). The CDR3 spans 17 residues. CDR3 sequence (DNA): TGTGCCTGCAGCGTTACCGGGAGGCCACCCCTTTCCGAGACCCAGTACTTC. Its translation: CACSVTGRPPLSETQYF.

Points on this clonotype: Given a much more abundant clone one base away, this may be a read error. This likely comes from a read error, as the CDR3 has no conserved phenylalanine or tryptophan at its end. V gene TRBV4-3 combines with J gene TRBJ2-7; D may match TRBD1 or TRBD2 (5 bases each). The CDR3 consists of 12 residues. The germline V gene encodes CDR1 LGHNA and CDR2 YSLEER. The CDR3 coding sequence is TGCGCCAGCGGCCAGGGAGAGGGAGAGCAGTACCTC. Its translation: CASGQGEGEQYL.